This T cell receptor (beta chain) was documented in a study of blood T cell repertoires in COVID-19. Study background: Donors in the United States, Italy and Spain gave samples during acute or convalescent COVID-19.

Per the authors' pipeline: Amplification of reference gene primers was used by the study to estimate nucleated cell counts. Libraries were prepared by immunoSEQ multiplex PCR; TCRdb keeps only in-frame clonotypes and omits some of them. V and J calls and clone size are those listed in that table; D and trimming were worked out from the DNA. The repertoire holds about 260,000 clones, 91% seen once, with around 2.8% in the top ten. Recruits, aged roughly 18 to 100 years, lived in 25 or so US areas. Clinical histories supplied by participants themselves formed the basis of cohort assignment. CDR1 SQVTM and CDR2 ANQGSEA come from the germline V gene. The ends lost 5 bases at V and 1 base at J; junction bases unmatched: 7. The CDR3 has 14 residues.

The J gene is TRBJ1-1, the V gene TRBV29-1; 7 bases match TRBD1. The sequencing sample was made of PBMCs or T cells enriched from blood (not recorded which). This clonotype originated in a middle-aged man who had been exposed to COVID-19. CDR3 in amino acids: CSVRQGGPNTEAFF. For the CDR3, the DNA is TGCAGCGTTCGACAGGGTGGCCCGAACACTGAAGCTTTCTTT.